What follows are 18 T cell receptor beta chains derived from one specimen sequenced in a study of circulating CD8 cells and anti-PD-1 response in melanoma. Each library started from 15 ng of total RNA using the QIAseq Immune Repertoire TCR panel. TCRdb used MiXCR to reprocess the reads, holding one entry per CDR3 protein. The sample shows about 550 distinct CDR3 sequences, roughly 9% of them seen only once. From live CD3+CD8+TCRalphabeta+ cells, four PD-1 and/or TIGIT subsets were sorted. Source: CD8+ T cells from PBMCs, taken at baseline or after one month of anti-PD-1 therapy (not recorded which). The receptor source for this set is a human donor with melanoma.

This clonotype is labeled medium-sized. This sequence joins TRBV7-3 and TRBJ2-3; D unclear. Per the germline V gene, CDR1 is SGHTA and CDR2 is FQGTGA. CDR3 size: 13 residues. The V end was cut by 1 base, the J end by 5 bases, with 7 bases between. This CDR3 is CASSLILGDTQYF. In DNA, the CDR3 is TGTGCCAGCAGCTTAATACTGGGAGATACGCAGTATTTT.

Concerning this clonotype: A read error likely explains this, since a far larger clone differs by one base. V gene TRBV6-4 combines with J gene TRBJ2-7; no clear D gene. The CDR3 has 14 amino acids. The germline CDR1 and CDR2 sequences are MRHNA and SNTAGT. CDR3 bases: TGTGACAGCAGTTATGGCAGGAAACCTTACGAGCAGTACTTC. It specifies CDSSYGRKPYEQYF.

By frequency in the sample, this clonotype is medium-sized (0.01 to 0.1%). CDR3 DNA: TGTGCCAGCAGCTTGCGAGGGGAGGACACTGAAGCTTTCTTT. It encodes CASSLRGEDTEAFF. This chain links TRBV5-8 with TRBJ1-1; perhaps TRBD1 as D (5 bases). Trimming took 1 base from V and 3 from J, leaving 10 bases between them. The CDR3 spans 14 residues. The germline V gene has CDR1 SGHTS and CDR2 YDEGEE.

The chain carries TRBV2 and TRBJ2-7, with 10 bases lining up with TRBD1. Germline CDR1 reads SNHLY; CDR2 reads FYNNEI. The CDR3 is 15 amino acids. J was trimmed by 6 bases and V by 3 bases; bases with no gene match: 8. The CDR3 sequence: CASSEVGQGRREQYF. CDR3 coding DNA: TGTGCCAGCAGTGAGGTGGGACAGGGGAGGCGCGAGCAGTACTTC.

By proportion, this clonotype is medium-sized. The rearrangement joins TRBV11-2 to TRBJ2-7; the match to TRBD2 covers 9 bases. This CDR3 has 20 amino acids. Germline V gene data show CDR1 as SGHAT and CDR2 as FQNNGV. V was clipped by 2 bases and J by 1 base; unmatched bases: 18. The CDR3 region is CASSLPTRGLAKKSSYEQYF. CDR3 DNA: TGTGCCAGCAGCTTACCTACCCGGGGACTAGCTAAGAAGTCGTCCTACGAGCAGTACTTC.

This clonotype is labeled medium-sized (0.01 to 0.1%). The chain recombines TRBV5-6 with TRBJ2-3, with a tentative D call TRBD2 (6 bases). Trimming removed 4 bases at V and 6 bases at J, with 21 bases between. This CDR3 is built from 16 residues. Looked up from germline, CDR1 is SGHDT and CDR2 is YYEEEE. CDR3: CASSITGTGLEDTQYF. CDR3 sequence (DNA): TGTGCCAGCAGCATTACCGGGACTGGTCTGGAGGATACGCAGTATTTT.

By share of the sample, this clonotype is medium-sized. The CDR3 is CASSPGLAGFEQFF. The CDR3 DNA reads TGTGCCAGCAGCCCGGGACTAGCGGGATTTGAGCAGTTCTTC. V usage is TRBV3-1 and J usage is TRBJ2-1; 13 bases agree with TRBD2. This CDR3 has 14 amino acids. The J segment lost 9 bases and the V segment lost 4 bases, leaving 3 bases of the junction unmatched. The V gene's germline CDR1 is LGHDT and CDR2 YNNKEL (reference sequence).

By sample fraction, this clonotype is large (0.1 to 1%). The CDR3: CASSWDDNEQFF. The DNA of the CDR3 is TGTGCCAGCAGTTGGGATGACAATGAGCAGTTCTTC. The chain joins TRBV2 to TRBJ2-1; no clear D gene. Germline V gives CDR1 SNHLY, CDR2 FYNNEI. Deletions cut 5 bases from V and 5 bases from J, with 7 bases between. The CDR3 has 12 amino acids.

This clonotype is judged medium-sized. V and J are TRBV7-3 and TRBJ2-1; D is possibly TRBD2 (5 bases). CDR1 and CDR2 from the germline V gene are SGHTA and FQGTGA. V was cut by 5 bases and J by 8 bases, with 16 bases left in between. The CDR3 extends over 14 amino acids. CDR3 sequence: CASSPGLYAYEQFF. CDR3 coding DNA: TGTGCCAGCAGCCCCGGACTGTACGCCTATGAGCAGTTCTTC.

In its sample, this clonotype is medium-sized (0.01 to 0.1%). Mismatch with germline at one junction end may stem from a read error. This chain links TRBV27 with TRBJ1-6, with D hard to call. The CDR3 is made up of 15 amino acids. The germline gives CDR1 MNHEY, CDR2 SMNVEV (reference sequence). CDR3 in DNA: TGTGCCAGCGGGCCTCCTTGGCTCACTAATTTACCCCTCCACTTT. Residues: CASGPPWLTNLPLHF.

In its sample, this clonotype is large. The genes are TRBV7-3 and TRBJ2-1; D might be TRBD2 (6 bases). The length of the CDR3 is 15 residues. Trimming shortened V by 2 bases and J by 2 bases, and 10 bases separated the two germline ends. Germline CDR1 is SGHTA and CDR2 is FQGTGA. In DNA, the CDR3 is TGTGCCAGCAGCTTAGGGGCGGGGCCCTACAATGAGCAGTTCTTC. It codes for CASSLGAGPYNEQFF.

This clonotype rates as medium-sized. This chain links TRBV20-1 with TRBJ2-1; D remains unclear. The germline V gene has CDR1 DFQATT and CDR2 SNEGSKA (reference sequence). The CDR3 runs to 8 residues. The CDR3 region has the DNA TGCAGCTCCAATGAGCAGTTCTTC. Protein product: CSSNEQFF.

In this sample, this clonotype turned up a few times. The V and J genes are TRBV19 and TRBJ2-1; D unclear. Trimming removed 6 bases from V and 0 bases from J, with 12 bases in between. From germline, CDR1 is LNHDA and CDR2 SQIVND (reference sequence). The CDR3 length is 15 residues. CDR3 sequence reads: CASRLSGSSYNEQFF. Written as DNA, the CDR3 is TGTGCCAGTAGATTGTCGGGTAGCTCCTACAATGAGCAGTTCTTC.

In its sample, this clonotype is medium-sized. The chain has TRBV27 and TRBJ1-5, with TRBD1 matching 9 bases. The length of the CDR3 is 15 residues. Germline values: CDR1 MNHEY, CDR2 SMNVEV (reference sequence). Unmatched junction bases numbered 4, after V lost 1 base and J lost 6 bases. The CDR3 DNA is TGTGCCAGCAGTTTATGGTCGACAGGGGGTCAGCCCCAGCATTTT. The encoded protein is CASSLWSTGGQPQHF.

This clonotype is judged medium-sized. The chain has TRBV4-2 and TRBJ2-7; 7 bases line up with TRBD2. Germline V gene sequence: CDR1 LGHNA, CDR2 YNFKEQ. There are 16 residues in the CDR3. The ends lost 1 base at V and 4 bases at J; junction bases unmatched: 10. The CDR3 sequence: CASSQGEGGNQYEQYF. In DNA form, the CDR3 reads TGTGCCAGCAGCCAAGGGGAGGGAGGGAATCAGTACGAGCAGTACTTC.

The table lists this clonotype with a few counts. CDR3 DNA sequence: TGCAGTGCTAGTAGACTAGCGTCCTCCTACAATGAGCAGTTCTTC. As protein: CSASRLASSYNEQFF. This chain links TRBV20-1 with TRBJ2-1; TRBD2 matches 8 bases. The germline CDR1 and CDR2 sequences are DFQATT and SNEGSKA (reference sequence). J was trimmed by 0 bases and V by 3 bases; bases with no gene match: 4. The CDR3 spans 15 residues.

This clonotype is medium-sized (0.01 to 0.1%) by share. The V and J genes are TRBV4-3 and TRBJ2-1; D perhaps matches TRBD2 (5 bases). Trimming removed 2 bases at V and 8 bases at J, with 13 bases between. Germline CDR1 and CDR2: LGHNA and YSLEER. The CDR3 extends over 14 amino acids. The CDR3 DNA reads as TGCGCCAGCAGCCAAAGGCTAGCAGCCGATGAGCAGTTCTTC. Its protein product is CASSQRLAADEQFF.

Regarding this clonotype: This may arise from a read error, as a much more abundant clone is one base away. No conserved phenylalanine or tryptophan is present at the end of the CDR3, so a read error is the likely explanation. This chain joins TRBV27 and TRBJ1-2, with D tentatively TRBD1 (5 bases). CDR1 is MNHEY and CDR2 is SMNVEV in the germline V gene (reference sequence). The CDR3 length is 14 residues. V was cut by 5 bases and J by 4 bases, with 14 bases left in between. The CDR3 loop is CASSLSTDSYGYTS. CDR3 DNA: TGTGCCAGCAGTCTTTCGACAGATTCCTATGGCTACACCTCC.